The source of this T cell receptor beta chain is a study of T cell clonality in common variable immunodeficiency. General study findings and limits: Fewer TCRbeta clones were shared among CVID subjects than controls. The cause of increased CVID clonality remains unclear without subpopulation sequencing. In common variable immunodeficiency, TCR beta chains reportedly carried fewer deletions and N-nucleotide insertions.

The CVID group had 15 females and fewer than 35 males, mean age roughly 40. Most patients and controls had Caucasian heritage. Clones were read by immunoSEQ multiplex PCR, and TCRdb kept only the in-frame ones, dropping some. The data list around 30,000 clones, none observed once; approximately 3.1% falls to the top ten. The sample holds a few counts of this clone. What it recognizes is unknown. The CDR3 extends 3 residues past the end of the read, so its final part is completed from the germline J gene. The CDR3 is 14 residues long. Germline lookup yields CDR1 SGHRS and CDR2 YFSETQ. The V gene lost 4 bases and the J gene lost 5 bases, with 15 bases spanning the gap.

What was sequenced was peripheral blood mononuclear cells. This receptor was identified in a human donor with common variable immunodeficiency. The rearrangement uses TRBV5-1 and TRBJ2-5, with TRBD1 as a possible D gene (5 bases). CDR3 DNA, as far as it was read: TGCGCCAGCAGCCAGGGCCTACTCGGGGAGACC. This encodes CASSQGLLGET. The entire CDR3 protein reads CASSQGLLGETQYF. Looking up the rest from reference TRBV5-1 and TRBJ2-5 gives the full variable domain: KAGVTQTPRYLIKTRGQQVTLSCSPISGHRSVSWYQQTPGQGLQFLFEYFSETQRNKGNFPGRFSGRQFSNSRSEMNVSTLELGDSALYLCASSQGLLGETQYFGPGTRLLVL.